This T cell receptor (beta chain) was obtained from a study of CD8+CD57+ T cells in acquired aplastic anemia. Study at large: The sorted CD4+ and CD8+ cells yielded an average approximately 3 ug of DNA. Researchers reported that healthy donors averaged about 11 million reads for CD4+ cells.

The template for TCR beta VDJ and CDR3 sequence profiling was genomic DNA. TCRdb fed the reads into MiXCR, producing one record per CDR3 protein. The data hold approximately 170,000 distinct CDR3 sequences, with approximately 50% observed a single time. Overall study results and limits: Significant differences in CD8+ Simpson's diversity were not observed between patients and controls. Fewer than 30 shared CD8+ CDR3s appeared highly expressed within patients' immunodominant clones.

As concerns this clonotype: The target antigen is unknown.

The source material was sorted CD4+, CD8+, or CD8+CD57+ T cells (not recorded which) from PBMCs. The receptor's source is a human donor in good health, serving as a control.

The CDR3 loop is CASSVGTGSSYEQYF. The CDR3 DNA reads as TGTGCCAGCAGCGTTGGGACAGGCAGCTCCTACGAGCAGTACTTC. The chain recombines TRBV9 with TRBJ2-7; 8 nucleotides line up with TRBD1. The length of the CDR3 is 15 residues. Germline-derived CDR1 and CDR2 are SGDLS and YYNGEE. The V segment lost 2 bases and the J segment 0 bases; nucleotides outside the gene matches: 4.